Each of the 9 T cell receptor beta chains below was sequenced from the same sample in a study of neurological immune-mediated disorders. A single record per CDR3 protein comes from TCRdb applying MiXCR to the 5' RACE reads. The sample yields 45,000 to 65,000 distinct CDR3 sequences, over 4% seen once. The sample taken for sequencing was PBMCs. The receptors derive from a man in his forties or fifties with multiple sclerosis.

This clonotype was detected many times. The chain recombines TRBV19 with TRBJ1-1; the D is unclear. The V end was cut by 1 base, the J end by 6 bases, with 12 bases between. Germline CDR1 is LNHDA and CDR2 is SQIVND (reference sequence). This CDR3 is built from 14 residues. The CDR3 loop reads CASSIGRQRAEAFF. The CDR3 DNA is TGTGCCAGTAGTATAGGTCGCCAGCGGGCTGAAGCTTTCTTT.

This clonotype was observed at least ten times. The chain's CDR3 is CASSEAAGGIDYEQYF. For the CDR3, the DNA is TGTGCCAGCAGTGAAGCCGCGGGGGGAATTGACTACGAGCAGTACTTC. This chain uses TRBV6-1 with TRBJ2-7, with 8 bases lining up with TRBD2. Germline CDR1 and CDR2: MNHNS and SASEGT. Germline trimming cut 0 bases from V and 3 bases from J; bases unmatched to any gene: 7. This CDR3 contains 16 residues.

This clonotype was counted ten times or more. The chain couples TRBV6-5 to TRBJ2-3; D is undetermined. The ends were cut back, 6 bases at V and 0 bases at J, with 13 bases in the middle. The CDR3 spans 15 residues. The germline CDR1 and CDR2 sequences are MNHEY and SVGAGI. CDR3 nucleotides: TGTGCCAGCAGAATCTCCGGGTCGAGCACAGATACGCAGTATTTT. Protein: CASRISGSSTDTQYF.

The V and J genes are TRBV15 and TRBJ2-1; 7 bases agree with TRBD1. Per the germline V gene, CDR1 is LNHNV and CDR2 is YYDKDF (reference sequence). The CDR3 is made up of 16 amino acids. V lost 0 bases and J lost 7; bases outside the gene matches: 9. CDR3 DNA sequence: TGTGCCACCAGCAGAGATCCCCGGGACAGAGGGAATGAGCAGTTCTTC. Amino acids: CATSRDPRDRGNEQFF.

This clonotype was observed a handful of times. The J gene is TRBJ2-3, the V gene TRBV5-1; unclear D gene. This CDR3 comprises 15 residues. V was cut by 4 bases and J by 3 bases, with 15 bases left in between. Looked up from germline, CDR1 is SGHRS and CDR2 is YFSETQ. The CDR3 nucleotides read TGCGCCAGCAGCCGGGCCGGCAGGATGACAGATACGCAGTATTTT. It specifies CASSRAGRMTDTQYF.

This clonotype showed up many times. This chain joins TRBV7-3 and TRBJ2-1; 7 bases align to TRBD2. Looked up from germline, CDR1 is SGHTA and CDR2 is FQGTGA. The CDR3 sequence is 14 residues long. V lost 2 bases, J lost 8 bases, and 6 bases stayed unmatched. The CDR3 sequence: CASSLFGREDEQFF. CDR3 sequence (DNA): TGTGCCAGCAGCTTATTCGGCCGGGAGGATGAGCAGTTCTTC.

This clonotype was recorded many times. This chain links TRBV29-1 with TRBJ1-1; D gene ambiguous. V was clipped by 7 bases and J by 5 bases, with 26 bases between them. The CDR3 spans 16 residues. CDR1 and CDR2 (germline): SQVTM, ANQGSEA. The DNA for the CDR3 is TGCAGCGCTCTGGGTGGACCCTTCCAAGGAGGTACTGAAGCTTTCTTT. Translation gives CSALGGPFQGGTEAFF.

The V call is TRBV6-6, the J call TRBJ2-5, with D possibly TRBD2 on 5 matching bases. The V gene's germline CDR1 is MNHNY and CDR2 SVGAGI (reference sequence). The V end was cut by 4 bases, the J end by 5 bases, with 8 bases between. The CDR3 length is 12 residues. The CDR3 DNA sequence: TGTGCCAGCAGTTCCCGCGGGGAGACCCAGTACTTC. Translating gives CASSSRGETQYF.

The table lists this clonotype with a few counts. This may arise from a read error, as a much more abundant clone is one base away. The CDR3 is CASSTESYEQYF. The CDR3 nucleotides read TGTGCCAGCTCAACGGAGTCCTACGAGCAGTACTTC. The V call is TRBV18, the J call TRBJ2-7; unclear D gene. Germline V gives CDR1 KGHSH, CDR2 LQKENI. Trimming took off 5 bases at V and 1 base at J, with 6 bases between the two ends. The CDR3 runs 12 residues.